The 13 T cell receptor beta chains presented below share a single source sample, sequenced in a study of CD8+CD57+ T cells in acquired aplastic anemia. Genomic DNA served as template for TCR beta VDJ and CDR3 profiling. MiXCR was run by TCRdb on the reads, yielding one entry per CDR3 protein. The sample yields a few hundred thousand distinct CDR3 sequences, roughly 34% seen once. Only patients with CD8+CD57+ cell expansion on flow cytometry were chosen for sequencing. Sequencing was carried out using sorted CD4+, CD8+, or CD8+CD57+ T cells (not recorded which) from PBMCs. The source is a human donor with aplastic anemia.

Ten or more counts support this clonotype. The J gene is TRBJ1-6, the V gene TRBV2; D is uncertain. This CDR3 spans 13 amino acids. The V gene's germline CDR1 is SNHLY and CDR2 FYNNEI. Trimming shortened V by 6 bases and J by 8 bases, and 11 bases separated the two germline ends. CDR3 protein: CASRDHPDSPLHF. The DNA of the CDR3 is TGTGCCAGCAGGGACCACCCAGATTCACCCCTCCACTTT. Using reference TRBV2 and TRBJ1-6 for the parts outside the CDR3, the full variable domain is EPEVTQTPSHQVTQMGQEVILRCVPISNHLYFYWYRQILGQKVEFLVSFYNNEISEKSEIFDDQFSVERPDGSNFTLKIRSTKLEDSAMYFCASRDHPDSPLHFGNGTRLTVT.

This clonotype was seen at least ten times. The J gene is TRBJ2-3, the V gene TRBV19; D uncertain. CDR1 is LNHDA and CDR2 is SQIVND in the germline V gene (reference sequence). The CDR3 covers 13 residues. Trimming left V 5 bases short and J 3 bases short, with 9 bases between. This chain's CDR3 is CASSFLGTDTQYF. CDR3 nucleotides: TGTGCCAGTAGTTTCCTAGGAACAGATACGCAGTATTTT.

The chain employs TRBV19 and TRBJ1-2; D is perhaps TRBD1 (5 bases). V lost 8 bases and J lost 6, with 10 bases in between. The CDR3 runs to 11 residues. From germline, CDR1 is LNHDA and CDR2 SQIVND (reference sequence). This CDR3 reads CASGGENGYTF. The CDR3 nucleotides read TGTGCCAGTGGGGGGGAGAATGGCTACACCTTC.

Note on this clonotype: This may stem from a read error, because a much larger clone lies one nucleotide away. The CDR3 loop reads CANSKDRSSYEQYF. As DNA, the CDR3 is TGTGCCAACAGCAAGGACAGGAGCTCCTACGAGCAGTACTTC. V is TRBV7-9 and J is TRBJ2-7; TRBD1 agrees at 7 bases. Germline values: CDR1 SEHNR, CDR2 FQNEAQ (reference sequence). This CDR3 contains 14 residues. The full variable domain, with the rest looked up from reference TRBV7-9 and TRBJ2-7, is DTGVSQNPRHKITKRGQNVTFRCDPISEHNRLYWYRQTLGQGPEFLTYFQNEAQLEKSRLLSDRFSAERPKGSFSTLEIQRTEQGDSAMYLCANSKDRSSYEQYFGPGTRLTVT.

This clonotype was detected only a few times. V gene TRBV9 combines with J gene TRBJ2-2, with D uncertain. Per the germline V gene, CDR1 is SGDLS and CDR2 is YYNGEE. This CDR3 contains 14 residues. The V end was cut by 2 bases, the J end by 5 bases, with 10 bases between. CDR3 sequence reads: CASSVGLQTGELFF. The CDR3, as DNA: TGTGCCAGCAGCGTGGGCCTTCAGACCGGGGAGCTGTTTTTT.

This clonotype was detected a few times. One end of the junction does not line up with germline, which may come from a read error. This rearrangement joins TRBV7-7 to TRBJ2-3, with 15 bases identical to TRBD2. The CDR3 runs to 17 residues. Germline CDR1 SSHAT, CDR2 FNYEAQ (reference sequence). The CDR3 region is CASSPRTSGGASDTQYF. Written as DNA, the CDR3 is TGTGCTAGCAGCCCCCGGACTAGCGGGGGGGCCTCAGATACGCAGTATTTT.

V usage is TRBV19 and J usage is TRBJ1-1; tentatively, D is TRBD1 (5 bases). V was trimmed by 5 bases and J by 4 bases, leaving 20 bases between them. In germline, CDR1 is LNHDA, CDR2 SQIVND (reference sequence). CDR3 length equals 16 residues. CDR3: CASSLLGVRSVTEAFF. For the CDR3, the DNA is TGTGCCAGTAGTTTACTGGGGGTCAGGTCGGTCACTGAAGCTTTCTTT.

The chain combines TRBV2 with TRBJ1-6, with D unresolved. V was pared by 8 bases and J by 6 bases, with 17 bases between. This CDR3 region has 15 residues. Germline V gene sequence: CDR1 SNHLY, CDR2 FYNNEI. CDR3 in DNA: TGTGCCAGCTCGAGGGCAGACGTTACTAATTCACCCCTCCACTTT. Protein product: CASSRADVTNSPLHF.

The chain employs TRBV30 and TRBJ1-5, with 12 positions matching TRBD1. The CDR3 is made up of 18 amino acids. Losses at the gene ends were 0 bases for V and 5 bases for J; bases not matched to a gene: 11. Germline loops: CDR1 GTSNPN, CDR2 SVGIG (reference sequence). CDR3 region: CAWSVRGTGGRIDQPQHF. The CDR3 DNA reads TGTGCCTGGAGTGTACGAGGGACAGGGGGCAGGATCGATCAGCCCCAGCATTTT. The complete variable domain, with remaining parts taken from reference TRBV30 and TRBJ1-5, reads SQTIHQWPATLVQPVGSPLSLECTVEGTSNPNLYWYRQAAGRGLQLLFYSVGIGQISSEVPQNLSASRPQDRQFILSSKKLLLSDSGFYLCAWSVRGTGGRIDQPQHFGDGTRLSIL.

This clonotype was seen more than once but under ten times. The chain recombines TRBV6-5 with TRBJ2-6, with TRBD1 matching 9 bases. With 4 bases clipped from V and 0 bases from J, the junction kept 4 bases outside the gene matches. The germline V gene has CDR1 MNHEY and CDR2 SVGAGI. The CDR3 covers 17 residues. As DNA, the CDR3 is TGTGCCAGCAGTTTGGGACAGGGATACTCTGGGGCCAACGTCCTGACTTTC. Its translation: CASSLGQGYSGANVLTF.

Turning to this clonotype: With a much larger clone just one base away, this may be a read error. The rearrangement uses TRBV20-1 and TRBJ1-5, with D possibly being TRBD1 (5 bases). CDR3 length equals 13 residues. Germline V gene lookup returns CDR1 DFQATT and CDR2 SNEGSKA (reference sequence). The CDR3 sequence is CSARWGSSQPQHF. In DNA, the CDR3 is TGCAGTGCTAGATGGGGGAGCAGTCAGCCCCAGCATTTT.

This clonotype was detected only once. With a much larger clone just one base away, this may be a read error. V gene TRBV9 combines with J gene TRBJ1-1; 11 bases are a match to TRBD1. Per germline, CDR1 SGDLS and CDR2 YYNGEE. V shed 3 bases and J 1 base; nucleotides not matched to a gene: 5. The CDR3 totals 16 residues. CDR3 DNA sequence: TGTGCCAGCAGCGAACCGGGACAGGGGGAGAACACTGAAGCTTTCTTT. Protein sequence: CASSEPGQGENTEAFF.

The chain couples TRBV30 to TRBJ2-7, with D possibly matching TRBD2 (5 bases). This CDR3 comprises 17 residues. Germline CDR1 reads GTSNPN; CDR2 reads SVGIG (reference sequence). V was pared by 3 bases and J by 2 bases, with 23 bases between. The CDR3 DNA is TGTGCCTGGAGCGCTGGCGATTACCGGGATAAGACCTACGAGCAGTACTTC. This translates into CAWSAGDYRDKTYEQYF.